Listed below are T cell receptor beta chains from one sample, sequenced in a study of shared clonotypes between healthy human individuals. TCRdb keeps only in-frame clones here, not all; method: immunoSEQ multiplex PCR. The sample gives under 2,500,000 clones, under 97% of which show up once; around 0.13% is in the top ten. Specimen: naive CD4+ T cells sorted from blood. The source is a man aged 18-30 years in good health. The conserved cysteine and the conserved F or W are not part of the CDR3 here. Each record gives: J gene, V gene, D gene, CDR3 protein. A D gene is named only where the DNA matches it firmly.

>TRBJ1-5|TRBV18|-
ASSPPYSNQPQH
>TRBJ2-3|TRBV7-8|-
ASSSSGGARGASTDTQY
>TRBJ2-7|TRBV6-5|-
ASSYSTGSPYEQY
>TRBJ1-2|TRBV5-1|-
ASSLLPGTYGYT
>TRBJ2-7|TRBV18|-
ASSPPAGYSYEQY
>TRBJ2-7|TRBV7-2|-
ASSFSGIEPTHEQY
>TRBJ1-5|TRBV6-1|-
ASSEAGGTTLWNQPQH
>TRBJ2-7|TRBV15|TRBD2
ATSKSPGLAGPYEQY
>TRBJ2-2|TRBV5-4|TRBD1
ASSHGRDRGVSGELF
>TRBJ2-2|TRBV11-2|-
ASSLGLKPNTGELF
>TRBJ2-3|TRBV6-5|TRBD2
AIGRGNTDTQY